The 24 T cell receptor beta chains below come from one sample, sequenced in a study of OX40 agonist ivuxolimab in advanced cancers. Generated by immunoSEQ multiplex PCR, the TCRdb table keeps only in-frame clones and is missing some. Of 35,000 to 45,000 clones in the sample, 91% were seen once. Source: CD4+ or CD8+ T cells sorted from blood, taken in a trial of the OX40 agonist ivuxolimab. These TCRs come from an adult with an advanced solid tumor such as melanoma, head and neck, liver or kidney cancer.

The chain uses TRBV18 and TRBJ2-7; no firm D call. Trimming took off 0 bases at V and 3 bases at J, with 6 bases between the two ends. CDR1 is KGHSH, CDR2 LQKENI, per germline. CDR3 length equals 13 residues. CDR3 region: CASSPPDGYEQYF. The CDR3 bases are TGTGCCAGCTCACCACCGGACGGCTACGAGCAGTACTTC. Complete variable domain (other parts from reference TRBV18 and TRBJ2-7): NAGVMQNPRHLVRRRGQEARLRCSPMKGHSHVYWYRQLPEEGLKFMVYLQKENIIDESGMPKERFSAEFPKEGPSILRIQQVVRGDSAAYFCASSPPDGYEQYFGPGTRLTVT.

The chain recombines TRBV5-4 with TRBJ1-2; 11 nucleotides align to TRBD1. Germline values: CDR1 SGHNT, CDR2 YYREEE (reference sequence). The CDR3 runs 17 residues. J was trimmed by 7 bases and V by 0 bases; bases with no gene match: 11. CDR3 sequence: CASSLAGTGTGGFGYTF. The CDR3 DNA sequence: TGTGCCAGCAGCTTGGCGGGCACCGGGACAGGGGGTTTTGGCTACACCTTC. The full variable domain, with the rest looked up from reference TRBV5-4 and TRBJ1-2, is ETGVTQSPTHLIKTRGQQVTLRCSSQSGHNTVSWYQQALGQGPQFIFQYYREEENGRGNFPPRFSGLQFPNYSSELNVNALELDDSALYLCASSLAGTGTGGFGYTFGSGTRLTVV.

In DNA, the CDR3 is TGTGCCAGCAGTTACGGCTCTAGCTCTGGAAACACCATATATTTT. The encoded protein is CASSYGSSSGNTIYF. The chain joins TRBV6-6 to TRBJ1-3; D remains ambiguous. V lost 2 bases and J lost 0, with 8 bases in between. The germline V gene has CDR1 MNHNY and CDR2 SVGAGI (reference sequence). The CDR3 length is 15 residues.

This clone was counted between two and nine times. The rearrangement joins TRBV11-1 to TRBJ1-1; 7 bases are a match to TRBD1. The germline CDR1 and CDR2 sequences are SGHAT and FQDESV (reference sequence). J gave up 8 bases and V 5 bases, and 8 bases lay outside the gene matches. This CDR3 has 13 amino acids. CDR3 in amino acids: CASSPGTATEAFF. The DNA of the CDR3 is TGTGCCAGCAGCCCCGGGACAGCTACCGAAGCTTTCTTT.

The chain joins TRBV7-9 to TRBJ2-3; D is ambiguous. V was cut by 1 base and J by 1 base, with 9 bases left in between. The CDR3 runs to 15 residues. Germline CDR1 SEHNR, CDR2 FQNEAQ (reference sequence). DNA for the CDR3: TGTGCCAGCAGCTTAGTCGCGCTACGCACAGATACGCAGTATTTT. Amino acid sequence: CASSLVALRTDTQYF.

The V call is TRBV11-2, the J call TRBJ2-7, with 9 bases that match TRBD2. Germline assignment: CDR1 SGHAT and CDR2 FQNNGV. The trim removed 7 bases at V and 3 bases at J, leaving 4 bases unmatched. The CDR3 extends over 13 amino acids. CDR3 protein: CASTLAGFYEQYF. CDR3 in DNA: TGTGCCAGCACACTAGCGGGCTTCTACGAGCAGTACTTC.

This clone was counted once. CDR3 DNA sequence: TGTGCCAGCAGCGTAGACGGGAGGGCGACAGATACGCAGTATTTT. As protein: CASSVDGRATDTQYF. J is TRBJ2-3 and V is TRBV27; 8 bases map to TRBD2. Losses at the gene ends were 6 bases for V and 3 bases for J; bases not matched to a gene: 8. The CDR3 loop spans 15 amino acids. From germline, CDR1 is MNHEY and CDR2 SMNVEV (reference sequence).

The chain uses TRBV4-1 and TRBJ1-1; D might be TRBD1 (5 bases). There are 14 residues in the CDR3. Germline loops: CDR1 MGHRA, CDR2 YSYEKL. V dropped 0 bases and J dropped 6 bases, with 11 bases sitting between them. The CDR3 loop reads CASSQDRQFAEAFF. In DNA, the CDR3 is TGCGCCAGCAGCCAAGACCGACAGTTCGCTGAAGCTTTCTTT.

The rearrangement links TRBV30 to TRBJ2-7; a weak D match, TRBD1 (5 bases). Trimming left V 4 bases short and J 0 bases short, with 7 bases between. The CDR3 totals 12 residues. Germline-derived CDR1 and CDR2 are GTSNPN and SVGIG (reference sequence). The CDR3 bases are TGTGCCTGGAAGGGGATCTCCTACGAGCAGTACTTC. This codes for CAWKGISYEQYF.

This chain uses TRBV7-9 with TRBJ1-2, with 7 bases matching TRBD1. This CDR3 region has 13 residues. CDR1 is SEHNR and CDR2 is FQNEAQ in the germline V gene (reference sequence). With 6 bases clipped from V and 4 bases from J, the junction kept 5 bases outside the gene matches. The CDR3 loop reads CASSTGVFYGYTF. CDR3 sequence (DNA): TGTGCCAGCAGTACAGGGGTATTCTATGGCTACACCTTC.

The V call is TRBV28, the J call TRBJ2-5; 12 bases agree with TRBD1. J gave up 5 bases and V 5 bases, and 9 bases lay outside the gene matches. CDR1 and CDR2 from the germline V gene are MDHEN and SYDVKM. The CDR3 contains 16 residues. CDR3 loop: CASSPPGQGAGETQYF. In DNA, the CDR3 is TGTGCCAGCAGTCCACCGGGACAGGGGGCCGGGGAGACCCAGTACTTC.

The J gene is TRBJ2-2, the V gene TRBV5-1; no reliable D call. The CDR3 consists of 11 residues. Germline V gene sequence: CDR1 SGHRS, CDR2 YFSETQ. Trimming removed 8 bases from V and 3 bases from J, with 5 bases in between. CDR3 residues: CASGYTGELFF. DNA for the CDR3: TGCGCCAGTGGGTACACCGGGGAGCTGTTTTTT.

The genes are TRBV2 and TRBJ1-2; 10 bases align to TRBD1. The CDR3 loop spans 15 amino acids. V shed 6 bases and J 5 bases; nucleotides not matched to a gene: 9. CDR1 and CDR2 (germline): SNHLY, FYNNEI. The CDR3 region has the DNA TGTGCCAGCAGGGCCGGGACAGGGGCAGGTTATGGCTACACCTTC. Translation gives CASRAGTGAGYGYTF.

The CDR3 sequence: CASSIRGMNTEAFF. CDR3 sequence (DNA): TGTGCCAGTAGTATCCGGGGTATGAACACTGAAGCTTTCTTT. The chain couples TRBV19 to TRBJ1-1; no definite D call. The CDR3 consists of 14 residues. Germline values: CDR1 LNHDA, CDR2 SQIVND (reference sequence). V was trimmed by 3 bases and J by 0 bases, leaving 8 bases between them.

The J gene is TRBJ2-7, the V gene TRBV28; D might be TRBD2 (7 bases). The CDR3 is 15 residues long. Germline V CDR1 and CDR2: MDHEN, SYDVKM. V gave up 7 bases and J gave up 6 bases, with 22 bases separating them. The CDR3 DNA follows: TGTGCCAGCACCCCCCTGACAGGAGCGGGGATCGAGCAGTACTTC. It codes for CASTPLTGAGIEQYF. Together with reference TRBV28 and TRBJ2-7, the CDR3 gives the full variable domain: DVKVTQSSRYLVKRTGEKVFLECVQDMDHENMFWYRQDPGLGLRLIYFSYDVKMKEKGDIPEGYSVSREKKERFSLILESASTNQTSMYLCASTPLTGAGIEQYFGPGTRLTVT.

The DNA of the CDR3 is TGTGCCAGCAGCTTAGCTTACCAGGGGGCCGGGGAGACCCAGTACTTC. It specifies CASSLAYQGAGETQYF. V and J are TRBV7-6 and TRBJ2-5; TRBD1 matches at 8 bases. The CDR3 totals 16 residues. Unmatched junction bases numbered 8, after V lost 0 bases and J lost 5 bases. Germline-derived CDR1 and CDR2 are SGHVS and FNYEAQ.

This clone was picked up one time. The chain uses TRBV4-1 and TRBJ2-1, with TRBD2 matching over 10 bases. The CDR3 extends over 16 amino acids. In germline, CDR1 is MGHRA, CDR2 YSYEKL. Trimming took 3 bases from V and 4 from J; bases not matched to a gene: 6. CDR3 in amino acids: CASSQTTGLAYNEQFF. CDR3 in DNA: TGCGCCAGCAGCCAGACCACGGGACTAGCGTACAATGAGCAGTTCTTC.

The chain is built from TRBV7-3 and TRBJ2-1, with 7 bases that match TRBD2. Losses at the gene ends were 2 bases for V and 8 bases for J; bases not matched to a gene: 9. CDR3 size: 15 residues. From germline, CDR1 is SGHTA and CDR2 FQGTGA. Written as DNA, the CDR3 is TGTGCCAGCAGCTTAGTTAGGCGGGAGAGGGATGAGCAGTTCTTC. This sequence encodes CASSLVRRERDEQFF.

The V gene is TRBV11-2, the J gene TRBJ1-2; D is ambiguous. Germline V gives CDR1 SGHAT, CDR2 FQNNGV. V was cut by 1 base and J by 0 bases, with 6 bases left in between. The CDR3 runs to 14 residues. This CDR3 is CASSLGGTNYGYTF. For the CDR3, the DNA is TGTGCCAGCAGCTTAGGGGGAACTAACTATGGCTACACCTTC.

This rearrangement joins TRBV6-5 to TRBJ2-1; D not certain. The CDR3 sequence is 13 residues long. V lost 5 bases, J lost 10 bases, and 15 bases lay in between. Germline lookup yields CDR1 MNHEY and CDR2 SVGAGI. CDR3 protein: CASSAVQSREQFF. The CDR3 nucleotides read TGTGCCAGCAGTGCGGTCCAGAGTCGAGAGCAGTTCTTC.

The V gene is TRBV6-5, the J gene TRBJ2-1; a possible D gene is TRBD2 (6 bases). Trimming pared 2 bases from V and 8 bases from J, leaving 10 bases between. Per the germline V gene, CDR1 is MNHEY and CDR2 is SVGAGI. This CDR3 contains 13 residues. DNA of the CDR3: TGTGCCAGCAGTTACCGACTAGTCCATGAGCAGTTCTTC. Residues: CASSYRLVHEQFF.

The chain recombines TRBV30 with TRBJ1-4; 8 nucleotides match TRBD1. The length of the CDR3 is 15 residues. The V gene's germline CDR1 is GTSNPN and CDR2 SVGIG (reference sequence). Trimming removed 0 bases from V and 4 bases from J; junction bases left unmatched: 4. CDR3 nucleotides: TGTGCCTGGAGTGTATCAGGGGGCATTAATGAAAAACTGTTTTTT. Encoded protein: CAWSVSGGINEKLFF.

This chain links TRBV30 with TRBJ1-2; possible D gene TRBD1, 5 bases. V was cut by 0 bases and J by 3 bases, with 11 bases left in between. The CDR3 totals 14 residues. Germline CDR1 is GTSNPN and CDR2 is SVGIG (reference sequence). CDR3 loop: CAWSVGDAHYGYTF. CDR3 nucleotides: TGTGCCTGGAGTGTCGGGGACGCACACTATGGCTACACCTTC.

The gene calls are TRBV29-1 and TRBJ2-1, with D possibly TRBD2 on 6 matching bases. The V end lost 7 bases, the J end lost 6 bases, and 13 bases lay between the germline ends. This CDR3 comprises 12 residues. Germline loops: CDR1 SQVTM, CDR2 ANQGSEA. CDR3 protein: CSAEGLSNEQFF. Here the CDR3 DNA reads TGCAGCGCGGAGGGACTTTCCAATGAGCAGTTCTTC.